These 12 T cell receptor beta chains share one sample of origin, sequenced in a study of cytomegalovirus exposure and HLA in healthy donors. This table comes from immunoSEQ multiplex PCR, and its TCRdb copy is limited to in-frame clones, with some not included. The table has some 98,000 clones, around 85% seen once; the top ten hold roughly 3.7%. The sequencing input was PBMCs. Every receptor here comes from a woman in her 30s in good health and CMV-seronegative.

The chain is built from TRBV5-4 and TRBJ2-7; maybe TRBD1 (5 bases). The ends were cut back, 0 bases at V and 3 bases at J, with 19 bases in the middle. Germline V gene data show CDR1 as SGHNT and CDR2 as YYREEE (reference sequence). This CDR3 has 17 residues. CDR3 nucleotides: TGTGCCAGCAGCTTGGGCCCTCCGACAGCGTCCTTCTACGAGCAGTACTTC. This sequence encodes CASSLGPPTASFYEQYF. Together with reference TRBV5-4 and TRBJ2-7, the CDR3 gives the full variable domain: ETGVTQSPTHLIKTRGQQVTLRCSSQSGHNTVSWYQQALGQGPQFIFQYYREEENGRGNFPPRFSGLQFPNYSSELNVNALELDDSALYLCASSLGPPTASFYEQYFGPGTRLTVT.

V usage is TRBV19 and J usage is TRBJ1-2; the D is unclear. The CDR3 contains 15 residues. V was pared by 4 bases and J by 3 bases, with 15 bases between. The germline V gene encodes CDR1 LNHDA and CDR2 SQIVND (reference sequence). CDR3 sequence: CASSTTHSPDYGYTF. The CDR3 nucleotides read TGTGCCAGTAGTACAACCCACAGCCCTGACTATGGCTACACCTTC.

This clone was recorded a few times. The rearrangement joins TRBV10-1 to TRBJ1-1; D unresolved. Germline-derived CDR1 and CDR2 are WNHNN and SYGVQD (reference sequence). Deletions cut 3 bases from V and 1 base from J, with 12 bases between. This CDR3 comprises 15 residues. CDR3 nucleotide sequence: TGCGCCAGCAGTGACCCAGGAGGAGGGAACACTGAAGCTTTCTTT. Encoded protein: CASSDPGGGNTEAFF.

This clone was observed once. In DNA form, the CDR3 reads TGCGCCAGCAGCTCTGCGGGGGGCCGCACAGATACGCAGTATTTT. As protein: CASSSAGGRTDTQYF. This chain uses TRBV5-1 with TRBJ2-3; 8 nucleotides agree with TRBD2. The germline V gene encodes CDR1 SGHRS and CDR2 YFSETQ. CDR3 length equals 15 residues. V lost 3 bases and J lost 1; bases outside the gene matches: 4.

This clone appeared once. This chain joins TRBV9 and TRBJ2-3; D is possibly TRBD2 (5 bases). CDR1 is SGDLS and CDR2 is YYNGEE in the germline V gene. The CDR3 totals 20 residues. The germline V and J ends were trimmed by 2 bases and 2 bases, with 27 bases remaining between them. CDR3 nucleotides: TGTGCCAGCAGCGTTGCCCCGGGATCCACCTTTGGGTATCCCACAGATACGCAGTATTTT. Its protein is CASSVAPGSTFGYPTDTQYF.

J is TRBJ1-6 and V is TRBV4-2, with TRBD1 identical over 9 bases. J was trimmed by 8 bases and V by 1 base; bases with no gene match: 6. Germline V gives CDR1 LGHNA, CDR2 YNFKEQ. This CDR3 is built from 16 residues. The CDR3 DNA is TGTGCCAGCAGCCAAGCCCGGGACAGGGAAGATTCACCCCTCCACTTT. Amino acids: CASSQARDREDSPLHF.

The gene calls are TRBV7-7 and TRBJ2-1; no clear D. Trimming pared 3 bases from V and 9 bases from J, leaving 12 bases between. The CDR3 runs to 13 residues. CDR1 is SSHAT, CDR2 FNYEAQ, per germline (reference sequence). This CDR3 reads CASSLSFAGEQFF. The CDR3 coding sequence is TGTGCCAGCAGCTTGTCATTTGCCGGTGAGCAGTTCTTC. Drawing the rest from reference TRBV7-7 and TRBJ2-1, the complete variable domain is GAGVSQSPRYKVTKRGQDVTLRCDPISSHATLYWYQQALGQGPEFLTYFNYEAQPDKSGLPSDRFSAERPEGSISTLTIQRTEQRDSAMYRCASSLSFAGEQFFGPGTRLTVL.

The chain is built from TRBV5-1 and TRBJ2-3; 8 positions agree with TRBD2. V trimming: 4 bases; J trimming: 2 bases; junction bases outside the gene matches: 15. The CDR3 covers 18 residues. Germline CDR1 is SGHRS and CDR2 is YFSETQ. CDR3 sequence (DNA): TGCGCCAGCAGCCCGCCCACTAGCGGAGGCCCCTTCACAGATACGCAGTATTTT. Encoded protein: CASSPPTSGGPFTDTQYF.

The CDR3: CASRRGPSSNQPQHF. The CDR3 DNA follows: TGCGCCAGCCGGAGGGGCCCCTCTAGCAATCAGCCCCAGCATTTT. The rearrangement joins TRBV10-2 to TRBJ1-5; TRBD1 might be the D (5 bases). The CDR3 has 15 residues. From germline, CDR1 is WSHSY and CDR2 SAAADI. Trimming removed 8 bases from V and 0 bases from J, with 14 bases in between.

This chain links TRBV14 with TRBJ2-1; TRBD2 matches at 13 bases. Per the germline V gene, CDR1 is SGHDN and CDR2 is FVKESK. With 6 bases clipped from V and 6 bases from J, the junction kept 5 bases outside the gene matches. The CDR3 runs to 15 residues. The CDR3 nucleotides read TGTGCCAGCAGGCTGACTAGCGGGGGGCCCAATGAGCAGTTCTTC. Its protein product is CASRLTSGGPNEQFF.

CDR3 amino acids: CASSTATSGSYNEQFF. DNA of the CDR3: TGTGCCAGCAGCACTGCGACTAGCGGCTCCTACAATGAGCAGTTCTTC. The chain links TRBV7-3 to TRBJ2-1, with TRBD2 identical over 9 bases. CDR1 is SGHTA and CDR2 is FQGTGA in the germline V gene. This CDR3 comprises 16 residues. Trimming at V came to 5 bases and at J to 0 bases, leaving 5 bases not matched to a gene.

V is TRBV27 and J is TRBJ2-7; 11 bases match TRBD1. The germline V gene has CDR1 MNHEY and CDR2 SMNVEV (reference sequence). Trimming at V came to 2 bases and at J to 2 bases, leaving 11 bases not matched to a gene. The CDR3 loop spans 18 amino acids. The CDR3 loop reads CASSLGLGGTGGTYEQYF. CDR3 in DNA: TGTGCCAGCAGTTTAGGGCTAGGAGGGACAGGGGGGACCTACGAGCAGTACTTC.